This T cell receptor beta chain was identified during a study of cytomegalovirus exposure and HLA in healthy donors. This CDR3 is built from 15 residues. Between the trimmed V and J ends, which lost 2 bases and 0 bases, there was a span of 10 bases. In germline, CDR1 is MNHNS, CDR2 SASEGT. General observations from the study: In a later analysis, a genetic analysis reported fewer productive-TCR N-insertions in an Asian-associated ancestry cluster than the cohort average. Common viral pathogens (according to a later analysis) appeared linked to several of the most significant clusters.

This clone was observed a few times. Its antigen is not identified. 13 Jbeta primers and 60 Vbeta primers were used for the PCR. The assay was immunoSEQ multiplex PCR, and TCRdb's table has in-frame clones only and misses some. The table lists fewer than 150,000 clones, approximately 71% of them singletons. The TCR sequence derives from a man aged 30-40 years in good health and CMV-seronegative. V usage is TRBV6-1 and J usage is TRBJ1-2; D not resolved. The material sequenced was PBMCs. In DNA, the CDR3 is TGTGCCAGCAGTGAATTTGGCAGATCTAACTATGGCTACACCTTC. Its protein is CASSEFGRSNYGYTF.